This is a list of T cell receptor beta chains from one sample in a study of Tregs in tolerant kidney transplant recipients. Using immunoSEQ multiplex PCR, the repertoire was profiled, and TCRdb retains in-frame clones only, with some absent. This table holds some 90,000 clones, 90% to 95% found once. The material sequenced was CD8+ T cells from blood. All receptors come from a human donor in good health. Each CDR3 is given with its conserved first and last residue. Fields, in order: clone size, D gene, V gene, J gene, CDR3 protein, CDR3 DNA. The D gene is left open where the match is weak. Expanded clones are given a class, and other clones once, few, many or no size at all.

size: once; D: NA; V: TRBV27; J: TRBJ1-2; CDR3: CASSPSPPPHGYTF; DNA: TGTGCCAGCAGTCCCTCCCCCCCACCTCATGGCTACACCTTC
size: few; D: NA; V: TRBV6-5; J: TRBJ1-6; CDR3: CASMLGAILGSPLHF; DNA: TGTGCCAGCATGCTCGGCGCGATCCTTGGGTCACCCCTCCACTTT
size: NA; D: NA; V: TRBV5-4; J: TRBJ1-2; CDR3: CASSPGWGYTF; DNA: TGTGCCAGCAGTCCAGGGTGGGGCTACACCTTC
size: NA; D: NA; V: TRBV9; J: TRBJ2-7; CDR3: CASSVGIPGLVWDEQYF; DNA: TGTGCCAGCAGCGTAGGAATACCAGGGCTGGTATGGGACGAGCAGTACTTC
size: NA; D: NA; V: TRBV5-4; J: TRBJ2-7; CDR3: CASSLVQGAYYEQYF; DNA: TGTGCCAGCAGCTTGGTACAGGGTGCCTACTACGAGCAGTACTTC
size: NA; D: NA; V: TRBV7-2; J: TRBJ2-1; CDR3: CASSPDFGSSYNEQFF; DNA: TGTGCCAGCAGCCCTGATTTCGGGAGCTCCTACAATGAGCAGTTCTTC
size: NA; D: NA; V: TRBV7-9; J: TRBJ2-1; CDR3: CASSIKGRPYNEQFF; DNA: TGTGCCAGCAGCATCAAGGGGCGCCCCTACAATGAGCAGTTCTTC
size: NA; D: NA; V: TRBV20-1; J: TRBJ2-3; CDR3: CSAIHVDTQYF; DNA: TGCAGTGCTATCCACGTGGATACGCAGTATTTT
size: few; D: NA; V: TRBV21-1; J: TRBJ1-2; CDR3: CASSAQAAAYGYTF; DNA: TGTGCCAGCAGCGCGCAGGCTGCAGCTTATGGCTACACCTTC
size: NA; D: NA; V: TRBV9; J: TRBJ1-5; CDR3: CASSVEGLGQPQHF; DNA: TGTGCCAGCAGCGTGGAGGGGTTAGGTCAGCCCCAGCATTTT
size: NA; D: TRBD1; V: TRBV7-9; J: TRBJ1-1; CDR3: CASSRNHLRTGESYTEAFF; DNA: TGTGCCAGCAGTCGCAATCATTTAAGGACAGGGGAAAGTTACACTGAAGCTTTCTTT
size: NA; D: TRBD2; V: TRBV7-6; J: TRBJ2-3; CDR3: CASSFGLAGGSGTDTQYF; DNA: TGTGCCAGCAGCTTCGGACTAGCGGGAGGGTCCGGCACAGATACGCAGTATTTT
size: NA; D: NA; V: TRBV19; J: TRBJ2-7; CDR3: CASSIDGFNEQYF; DNA: TGTGCCAGTAGTATTGACGGGTTTAACGAGCAGTACTTC
size: NA; D: TRBD1; V: TRBV29-1; J: TRBJ1-1; CDR3: CSVEGTGYAEAFF; DNA: TGCAGCGTTGAAGGGACAGGGTACGCTGAAGCTTTCTTT
size: NA; D: NA; V: TRBV30; J: TRBJ1-4; CDR3: CAWSVYAGKEKLFF; DNA: TGTGCCTGGAGTGTATACGCAGGAAAGGAAAAACTGTTTTTT
size: NA; D: NA; V: TRBV2; J: TRBJ2-5; CDR3: CASSDMGDQETQYF; DNA: TGTGCCAGCAGTGATATGGGTGACCAAGAGACCCAGTACTTC
size: NA; D: NA; V: TRBV5-1; J: TRBJ2-1; CDR3: CASSPPGLPSYNEQFF; DNA: TGCGCCAGCAGCCCACCGGGACTCCCCTCCTACAATGAGCAGTTCTTC
size: NA; D: NA; V: TRBV27; J: TRBJ2-7; CDR3: CASSLALAGADEQYF; DNA: TGTGCCAGCAGTTTGGCCCTCGCGGGGGCCGACGAGCAGTACTTC
size: NA; D: NA; V: TRBV30; J: TRBJ1-5; CDR3: CAWSAGGNQPQHF; DNA: TGTGCCTGGAGTGCTGGAGGGAATCAGCCCCAGCATTTT
size: NA; D: TRBD2; V: TRBV5-1; J: TRBJ2-1; CDR3: CASSLFGAGSREQFF; DNA: TGCGCCAGCAGCCTGTTTGGAGCGGGGAGCCGTGAGCAGTTCTTC
size: NA; D: TRBD1; V: TRBV5-5; J: TRBJ1-2; CDR3: CASSLGRQGLDYGYTF; DNA: TGTGCCAGCAGCTTGGGGCGACAGGGGTTGGACTATGGCTACACCTTC
size: NA; D: TRBD2; V: TRBV6-6; J: TRBJ2-7; CDR3: CASSTSGSVIEQYF; DNA: TGTGCCAGCAGCACCAGCGGGAGTGTAATCGAGCAGTACTTC
size: NA; D: NA; V: TRBV27; J: TRBJ2-7; CDR3: CASSLRGSPIYEQYF; DNA: TGTGCCAGCAGTTTACGAGGGAGCCCGATCTACGAGCAGTACTTC
size: NA; D: TRBD1; V: TRBV2; J: TRBJ2-1; CDR3: CASSEETGPLDNEQFF; DNA: TGTGCCAGCAGTGAAGAGACAGGGCCCCTAGACAATGAGCAGTTCTTC
size: NA; D: NA; V: TRBV30; J: TRBJ1-4; CDR3: CASEKLFF; DNA: TGTGCCTCTGAAAAACTGTTTTTT
size: NA; D: TRBD2; V: TRBV29-1; J: TRBJ2-1; CDR3: CSTRGGSSGTYNEQFF; DNA: TGCAGCACTCGGGGGGGGTCTAGCGGGACGTACAATGAGCAGTTCTTC
size: NA; D: NA; V: TRBV27; J: TRBJ2-2; CDR3: CASGFFPAESLTGELFF; DNA: TGTGCCAGCGGTTTTTTTCCGGCCGAATCTCTCACCGGGGAGCTGTTTTTT
size: once; D: TRBD2; V: TRBV14; J: TRBJ2-3; CDR3: CASSQEKSGRVTDTQYF; DNA: TGTGCCAGCAGCCAAGAAAAGTCCGGGAGGGTCACAGATACGCAGTATTTT
size: NA; D: TRBD2; V: TRBV2; J: TRBJ2-2; CDR3: CASRRTSGVLTGELFF; DNA: TGTGCCAGCAGGCGGACTAGCGGGGTGTTAACCGGGGAGCTGTTTTTT
size: NA; D: NA; V: TRBV5-6; J: TRBJ1-1; CDR3: CASSLVRGWGTEAFF; DNA: TGTGCCAGCAGCTTAGTGAGGGGATGGGGCACTGAAGCTTTCTTT
size: NA; D: NA; V: TRBV7-3; J: TRBJ2-7; CDR3: CASSFPGFYYEQYF; DNA: TGTGCCAGCAGCTTTCCCGGTTTTTACTACGAGCAGTACTTC
size: NA; D: NA; V: TRBV4-1; J: TRBJ2-3; CDR3: CASSPDRGPDTQYF; DNA: TGCGCCAGCAGCCCGGATCGGGGCCCAGATACGCAGTATTTT
size: NA; D: NA; V: TRBV25-1; J: TRBJ1-1; CDR3: CASSDRYTEAFF; DNA: TGTGCCAGCAGTGATCGGTACACTGAAGCTTTCTTT
size: NA; D: NA; V: TRBV29-1; J: TRBJ1-5; CDR3: CSVETALSRTQHF; DNA: TGCAGCGTTGAGACAGCCCTCTCAAGGACCCAGCATTTT
size: NA; D: NA; V: TRBV6-5; J: TRBJ2-7; CDR3: CASSVASLGEQYF; DNA: TGTGCCAGCTCGGTGGCGTCTCTTGGCGAGCAGTACTTC
size: NA; D: NA; V: TRBV2; J: TRBJ1-4; CDR3: CASSLVGESNEKLFF; DNA: TGTGCCAGCAGTTTGGTGGGGGAAAGTAATGAAAAACTGTTTTTT
size: NA; D: NA; V: TRBV5-7; J: TRBJ1-2; CDR3: CAVRGNYGYTF; DNA: TGTGCCGTCCGGGGGAACTATGGCTACACCTTC
size: NA; D: NA; V: TRBV13; J: TRBJ1-3; CDR3: CASSPLRTDSGNTIYF; DNA: TGTGCCAGCAGCCCCCTCCGGACTGACTCTGGAAACACCATATATTTT
size: NA; D: NA; V: TRBV7-8; J: TRBJ1-5; CDR3: CASSLWGSNQPQHF; DNA: TGTGCCAGCAGCTTATGGGGGAGCAATCAGCCCCAGCATTTT
size: NA; D: TRBD2; V: TRBV5-1; J: TRBJ2-1; CDR3: CASSFELALYNEQFF; DNA: TGCGCCAGCAGCTTCGAACTAGCGCTATACAATGAGCAGTTCTTC
size: NA; D: TRBD1; V: TRBV4-1; J: TRBJ1-2; CDR3: CASSPRDRGRGNYGYTF; DNA: TGCGCCAGCAGCCCCCGGGACAGGGGGCGAGGTAACTATGGCTACACCTTC
size: NA; D: NA; V: TRBV7-2; J: TRBJ2-7; CDR3: CASSHGPNYEQYF; DNA: TGTGCCAGCAGCCACGGGCCTAACTACGAGCAGTACTTC
size: NA; D: NA; V: TRBV21-1; J: TRBJ1-5; CDR3: CASSEALGQGNQPQHF; DNA: TGTGCCAGCAGTGAGGCTCTAGGACAGGGGAATCAGCCCCAGCATTTT